This T cell receptor beta chain appears in the sequencing data of a study of cytomegalovirus exposure and HLA in healthy donors. Study details: HLA-typed donors contributed some 85 million unique TCRs, which were held in an early data release.

This clone appeared a single time. Its antigen remains unknown. J was trimmed by 4 bases and V by 4 bases; bases with no gene match: 6. The germline V gene has CDR1 KGHSH and CDR2 LQKENI. This CDR3 has 14 residues. The study, taken as a whole, reports: A later examination showed that TCR association rates differed by HLA locus, with DRB1 most and HLA-C fewest. Follow-up analysis seemed to connect common viral pathogens with several of the most significant clusters identified. Across donors, presence/absence analyses took sequencing depth to be roughly uniform.

This PCR relied on a set of 60 Vbeta primers and 13 Jbeta primers. Generated by immunoSEQ multiplex PCR, the TCRdb table keeps only in-frame clones and is missing some. The repertoire holds under 200,000 clones, around 85% seen once, with roughly 10% in the top ten. The rearrangement joins TRBV18 to TRBJ2-7; 8 positions match TRBD1. The sequenced sample consisted of PBMCs. The TCR sequence derives from a man younger than 35 in good health and CMV-seropositive. In nucleotides, the CDR3 is TGTGCCAGCTCACGCGGGGACAGGTGGTACGAGCAGTACTTC. Translating it yields CASSRGDRWYEQYF. Supplemented by reference TRBV18 and TRBJ2-7, the full variable domain reads NAGVMQNPRHLVRRRGQEARLRCSPMKGHSHVYWYRQLPEEGLKFMVYLQKENIIDESGMPKERFSAEFPKEGPSILRIQQVVRGDSAAYFCASSRGDRWYEQYFGPGTRLTVT.